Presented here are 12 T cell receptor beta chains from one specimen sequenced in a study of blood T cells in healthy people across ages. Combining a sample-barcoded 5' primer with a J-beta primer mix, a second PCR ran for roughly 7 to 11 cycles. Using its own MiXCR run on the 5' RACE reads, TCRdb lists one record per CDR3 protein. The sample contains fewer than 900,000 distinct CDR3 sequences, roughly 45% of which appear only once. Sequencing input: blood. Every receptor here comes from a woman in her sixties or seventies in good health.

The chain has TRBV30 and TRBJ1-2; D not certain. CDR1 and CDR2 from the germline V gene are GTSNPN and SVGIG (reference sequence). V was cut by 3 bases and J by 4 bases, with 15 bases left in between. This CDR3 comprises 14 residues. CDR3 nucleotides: TGTGCCTGGAGAACCGTAGGCATCATCTATGGCTACACCTTC. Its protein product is CAWRTVGIIYGYTF.

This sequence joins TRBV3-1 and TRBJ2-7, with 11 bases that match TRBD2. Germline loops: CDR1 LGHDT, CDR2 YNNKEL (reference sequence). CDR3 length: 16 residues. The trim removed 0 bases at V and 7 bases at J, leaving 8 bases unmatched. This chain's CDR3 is CASSQDASGGHNEQYF. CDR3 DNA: TGTGCCAGCAGCCAAGATGCTAGCGGGGGGCATAATGAGCAGTACTTC.

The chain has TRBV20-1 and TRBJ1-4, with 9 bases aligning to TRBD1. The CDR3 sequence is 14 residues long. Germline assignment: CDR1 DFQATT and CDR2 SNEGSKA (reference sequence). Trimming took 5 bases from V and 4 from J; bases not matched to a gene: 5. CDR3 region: CSAGTGNGNEKLFF. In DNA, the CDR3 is TGCAGTGCTGGGACAGGGAATGGTAATGAAAAACTGTTTTTT.

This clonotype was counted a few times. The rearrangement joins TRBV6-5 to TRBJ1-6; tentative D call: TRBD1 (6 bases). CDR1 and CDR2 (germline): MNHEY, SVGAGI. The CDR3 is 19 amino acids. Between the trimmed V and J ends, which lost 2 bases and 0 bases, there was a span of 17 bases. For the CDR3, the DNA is TGTGCCAGCAGTTACGATTCGGGACAAATCAGCTCCTATAATTCACCCCTCCACTTT. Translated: CASSYDSGQISSYNSPLHF.

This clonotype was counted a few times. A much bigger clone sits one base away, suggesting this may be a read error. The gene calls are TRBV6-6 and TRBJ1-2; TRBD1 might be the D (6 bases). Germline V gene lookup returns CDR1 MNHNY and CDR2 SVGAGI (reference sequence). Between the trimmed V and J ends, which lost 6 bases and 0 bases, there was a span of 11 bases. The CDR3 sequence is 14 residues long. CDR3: CASRLWTANYGYTF. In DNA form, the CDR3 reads TGTGCCAGCAGGCTATGGACAGCTAACTATGGCTACACCTTC.

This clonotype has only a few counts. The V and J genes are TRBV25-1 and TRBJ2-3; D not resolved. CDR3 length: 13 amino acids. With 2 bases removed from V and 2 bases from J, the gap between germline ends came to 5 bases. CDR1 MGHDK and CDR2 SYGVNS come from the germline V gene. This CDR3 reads CASSEGNTDTQYF. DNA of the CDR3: TGTGCCAGCAGTGAAGGGAACACAGATACGCAGTATTTT.

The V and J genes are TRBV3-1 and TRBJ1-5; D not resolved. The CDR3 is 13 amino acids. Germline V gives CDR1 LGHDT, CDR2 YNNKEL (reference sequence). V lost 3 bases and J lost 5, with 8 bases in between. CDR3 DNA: TGTGCCAGCAGCCAGCAAGTTGATCAGCCCCAGCATTTT. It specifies CASSQQVDQPQHF.

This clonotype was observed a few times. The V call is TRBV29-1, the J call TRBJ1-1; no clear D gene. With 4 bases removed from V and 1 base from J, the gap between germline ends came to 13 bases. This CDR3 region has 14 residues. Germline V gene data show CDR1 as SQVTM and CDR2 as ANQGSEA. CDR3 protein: CSVVGRVGNTEAFF. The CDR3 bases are TGCAGCGTTGTGGGGAGGGTAGGGAACACTGAAGCTTTCTTT.

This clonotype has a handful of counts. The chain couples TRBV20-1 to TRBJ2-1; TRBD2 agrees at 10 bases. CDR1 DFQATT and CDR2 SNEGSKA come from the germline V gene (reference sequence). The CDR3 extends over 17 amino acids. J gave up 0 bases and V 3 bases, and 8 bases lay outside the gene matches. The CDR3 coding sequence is TGCAGTGCTAGGACAACTAGCGGGATCCTCTCCTACAATGAGCAGTTCTTC. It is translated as CSARTTSGILSYNEQFF.

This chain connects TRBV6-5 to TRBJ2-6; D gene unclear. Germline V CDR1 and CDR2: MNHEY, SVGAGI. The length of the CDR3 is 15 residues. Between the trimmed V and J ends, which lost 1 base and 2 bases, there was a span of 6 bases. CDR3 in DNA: TGTGCCAGCAGTTACTACGGACCTGGGGCCAACGTCCTGACTTTC. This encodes CASSYYGPGANVLTF.

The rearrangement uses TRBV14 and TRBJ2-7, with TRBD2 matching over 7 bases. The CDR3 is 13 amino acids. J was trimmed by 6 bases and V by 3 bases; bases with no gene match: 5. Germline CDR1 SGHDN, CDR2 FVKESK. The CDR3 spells CASSQGTKCEQYF. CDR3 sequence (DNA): TGTGCCAGCAGCCAGGGGACTAAGTGCGAGCAGTACTTC.

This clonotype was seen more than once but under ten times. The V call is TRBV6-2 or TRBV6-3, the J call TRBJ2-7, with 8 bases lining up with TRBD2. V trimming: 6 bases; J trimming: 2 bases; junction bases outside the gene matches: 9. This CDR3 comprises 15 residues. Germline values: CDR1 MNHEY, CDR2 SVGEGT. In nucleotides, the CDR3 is TGTGCCAGCAGCTCCGGGACTAGGCTTACCTACGAGCAGTACTTC. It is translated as CASSSGTRLTYEQYF.